These T cell receptor beta chains were read from a single sample in a study of CD8 T cells in Susac syndrome. TCRdb independently ran MiXCR on the immunoSEQ multiplex PCR reads; one entry per CDR3 protein. The sample has more than 250,000 distinct CDR3 sequences; around 90% are singletons. Sequences were obtained from CD4+ T cells from PBMCs. The receptors shown here come from a human donor with multiple sclerosis. Both conserved end residues are part of each CDR3. Each record gives: clone size, J gene, V gene, D gene, CDR3 DNA, CDR3 protein. D genes are given only for firm matches. Size tells how often a clone was seen (once, few, many) or the class of an expanded clone, and some rows leave it out.

-	TRBJ2-3	TRBV20-1	TRBD2	TGCAGTGCTAGACATCCGGGAGGCCCACATACGCAGTATTTT	CSARHPGGPHTQYF
-	TRBJ2-1	TRBV20-1	-	TGCAGTGCTAGGAACAAGGTTTGGGGGAACAATGAGCAGTTCTTC	CSARNKVWGNNEQFF
once	TRBJ1-1	TRBV4-1	-	TGCGCCAGCAGCCCCCTCCCGCAGTTTGAAGCTTTCTTT	CASSPLPQFEAFF
once	TRBJ1-3	TRBV30	-	TGTGCCTGGACTAAAAGACGGATTTCTGGAAACACCATATATTTT	CAWTKRRISGNTIYF
-	TRBJ2-6	TRBV5-1	TRBD1	TGCGCCAGCAGCTCGCCGACAGGGGTTGGGGCCAACGTCCTGACTTTC	CASSSPTGVGANVLTF
-	TRBJ2-7	TRBV6-2/TRBV6-3	-	TGTGCCAGCCTCCTCGTGGGGACGATCGAGCAGTACTTC	CASLLVGTIEQYF
-	TRBJ2-1	TRBV7-3	TRBD1	TGTGCCAGCAGCTCTCCCGGGACAGGGGCCTCGGAGCAGTTCTTC	CASSSPGTGASEQFF
-	TRBJ2-1	TRBV4-1	TRBD2	TGCGCCAGCAGCCCAGAGCGGGGGGCCCGTGGGACCTACAATGAGCAGTTCTTC	CASSPERGARGTYNEQFF
once	TRBJ1-2	TRBV12-3/TRBV12-4	-	TGTGCCAGCAGTCCGAGGACCGGGAGGACCTTC	CASSPRTGRTF
-	TRBJ2-7	TRBV30	TRBD2	TGTGCCTGGAGTGTTTGGGCTAGCGGACGGAACTACGAGCAGTACTTC	CAWSVWASGRNYEQYF
-	TRBJ1-3	TRBV5-1	-	TGCGCCAGCAGCATAGACAGTCCCTCCTCTGGAAACACCATATATTTT	CASSIDSPSSGNTIYF
-	TRBJ2-7	TRBV13	-	TGTGCCAGCAGCTTAGCTACGTCGACCTACGAGCAGTACTTC	CASSLATSTYEQYF
-	TRBJ2-2	TRBV3-1	-	TGTGCCAGCAGCCCTCTCATAACCGGGGAGCTGTTTTTT	CASSPLITGELFF
-	TRBJ2-3	TRBV7-2	TRBD1	TGTGCCAGCAAGGTGTCCAGGGGGGATACGCAGTATTTT	CASKVSRGDTQYF
-	TRBJ1-1	TRBV5-1	-	TGCGCCAGCCTCGAGGGCCCGAGTGGCACTGAAGCTTTCTTT	CASLEGPSGTEAFF
-	TRBJ2-7	TRBV4-3	TRBD1	TGCGCCAGCAGCCAAGTATCCGGGACAGGGGGCGAGCAGTACTTC	CASSQVSGTGGEQYF
few	TRBJ2-7	TRBV6-2/TRBV6-3	TRBD2	TGTGCCAGCAGTCCGGGACTAGCGGGAGGGCTCTCCTACGAGCAGTACTTC	CASSPGLAGGLSYEQYF
-	TRBJ1-1	TRBV7-3	-	TGTGCCAGCAGCCCCGGCCGAGTTGCTGAAGCTTTCTTT	CASSPGRVAEAFF
few	TRBJ2-5	TRBV7-2	-	TGTGCCAGTAGCTTAGTTTTCGGCGGGTACCAAGAGACCCAGTACTTC	CASSLVFGGYQETQYF
once	TRBJ2-7	TRBV5-4	TRBD1	TGTGCCAGCAGCCCGGGACAGGGGGCGCAACGCCTTTACGAGCAGTACTTC	CASSPGQGAQRLYEQYF
-	TRBJ2-3	TRBV24-1	-	TGTGCCACCAGTGACCCCAATGCCGGGACGGGGGTTTCAGATACGCAGTTTTTT	CATSDPNAGTGVSDTQFF
-	TRBJ2-1	TRBV7-3	-	TGTGCCAGCAGCTTATCAGGGGCGGGGTCCTACAATGAGCAGTTCTTC	CASSLSGAGSYNEQFF
-	TRBJ2-5	TRBV27	TRBD2	TGTGCCTCGGGTAGCGGGAGGGGCGGTGAGACCCAGTACTTC	CASGSGRGGETQYF
-	TRBJ1-2	TRBV7-8	TRBD1	TGTGCCAGCAGCGTTAGGAGGACAGGGACCGATGGCTACACCTTC	CASSVRRTGTDGYTF
-	TRBJ2-5	TRBV7-9	-	TGTGCCAGCAGCCTCGGGACTCCCCAAGAGACCCAGTACTTC	CASSLGTPQETQYF
-	TRBJ2-3	TRBV5-6	-	TGTGCCAGCCACGGGGCAGGGACAGATACGCAGTATTTT	CASHGAGTDTQYF
once	TRBJ2-3	TRBV7-2	TRBD2	TGTGCCAGCAGCCGAATGGCAGCGGGATTCACAGATACGCAGTATTTT	CASSRMAAGFTDTQYF
-	TRBJ2-3	TRBV20-1	-	TGCAGTGCTAGGGGGTGGTCCGCAGATACGCAGTATTTT	CSARGWSADTQYF
-	TRBJ1-4	TRBV4-1	TRBD1	TGCGCCAGCAGCCAAGATCTAGGATCCGGGACAGCCTTTGAGGAACTGTTTTTT	CASSQDLGSGTAFEELFF
-	TRBJ2-7	TRBV5-1	TRBD2	TGCGCCAGCAGCTGGGAGGGCCACGAGCAGTACTTC	CASSWEGHEQYF
-	TRBJ2-7	TRBV6-1	-	TGTGCCAGCAGTGCCGGGACTGGGAGCTCCTACGAGCAGTACTTC	CASSAGTGSSYEQYF
once	TRBJ2-1	TRBV7-8	TRBD2	TGTGCCAGCAACTTAGCGGGGGGCGCGCCCAATGAGCAGTTCTTC	CASNLAGGAPNEQFF
-	TRBJ1-1	TRBV12-3/TRBV12-4	-	TGTGCCAGCAGCCACATTTCGGTGAACACTGAAGCTTTCTTT	CASSHISVNTEAFF
-	TRBJ1-2	TRBV30	-	TGTGCCTGGGCCCCACCCCAGGGGCACTATGGCTACACCTTC	CAWAPPQGHYGYTF
-	TRBJ2-5	TRBV5-4	-	TGTGCCAGCAGCTCCCAGGGAAGGGGCCAAGAGACCCAGTACTTC	CASSSQGRGQETQYF
once	TRBJ1-2	TRBV2	-	TGTGCCAGCAGTGTCGACGGCCGAGTCTATGGCTACACCTTC	CASSVDGRVYGYTF
-	TRBJ2-1	TRBV29-1	-	TGCAGCGTCGCCCTGACAGATTACAATGAGCAGTTCTTC	CSVALTDYNEQFF
-	TRBJ2-7	TRBV20-1	TRBD2	TGCAGTGCTACGCCGGGAGGGCCGGGGCACGAGCAGTACTTC	CSATPGGPGHEQYF
-	TRBJ1-2	TRBV4-3	-	TGCGCCAGCAGCCACCCCCGGGGGGCGAGTGGCTACACCTTC	CASSHPRGASGYTF
-	TRBJ1-5	TRBV19	-	TGTGCCAGTAGTATCGCGGCTGATAATCTTCAGCCCCAGCATTTT	CASSIAADNLQPQHF
-	TRBJ1-2	TRBV29-1	TRBD1	TGCAGCGTAGAGGGACAGGCGGAAGCCGCGGGCTACACCTTC	CSVEGQAEAAGYTF
-	TRBJ1-1	TRBV3-1	-	TGTGCCAGCAGCGCCCAGGGGAGGCAGATTGAAGCTTTCTTT	CASSAQGRQIEAFF
-	TRBJ2-5	TRBV9	TRBD2	TGTGCCAGCAGCGTAGCGGTGCGGGAGGGCCAAGAGACCCAGTACTTC	CASSVAVREGQETQYF
-	TRBJ2-5	TRBV5-1	-	TGCGCCAGCAGCCCACGTGGGGGTGGAGAGACCCAGTACTTC	CASSPRGGGETQYF
-	TRBJ1-2	TRBV2	-	TGTGCCAGCAGTGTCCGGGCCTCGGCTACACAACATGGCTACACCTTC	CASSVRASATQHGYTF
-	TRBJ2-7	TRBV20-1	-	TGCAGTGCCCCCGGACCCGTATCCTACGAGCAGTACTTC	CSAPGPVSYEQYF
-	TRBJ2-1	TRBV2	-	TGTGCCAGCAGTGAGTCCCCCCCAGCTCCCACCTACAATGAGCAGTTCTTC	CASSESPPAPTYNEQFF
-	TRBJ1-6	TRBV6-6	-	TGTGCCAGCAGTTGGGGGGACCGCGATAATTCACCCCTCCACTTT	CASSWGDRDNSPLHF
-	TRBJ2-7	TRBV7-2	TRBD2	TGTGCCAGCAGCTGGAGAGCGGGAGAAGGATCCGAGCAGTACTTC	CASSWRAGEGSEQYF
-	TRBJ2-3	TRBV24-1	-	TGTGCCACCAGTGGGGGACACACAGATACGCAGTATTTT	CATSGGHTDTQYF
-	TRBJ2-2	TRBV24-1	-	TGTGCCACCAGTGCGTCGTCCGCAGGAGCCGGGGAGCTGTTTTTT	CATSASSAGAGELFF
-	TRBJ2-6	TRBV19	-	TGTGCCAGTAGTATATACGGGTCTTCTGGGGCCAACGTCCTGACTTTC	CASSIYGSSGANVLTF
-	TRBJ1-4	TRBV27	-	TGTGCCAGCAGTCGTAGGTCCTTGGCTAATGAAAAACTGTTTTTT	CASSRRSLANEKLFF
few	TRBJ1-1	TRBV6-2/TRBV6-3	-	TGTGCCAGCAGTTACGGGGGATCGAACACTGAAGCTTTCTTT	CASSYGGSNTEAFF
-	TRBJ2-1	TRBV2	-	TGTGCCAGCAGTTACTTGCCCGATCGGCCCCCGGGCAACTACAATGAGCAGTTCTTC	CASSYLPDRPPGNYNEQFF
-	TRBJ2-7	TRBV2	-	TGTGCCACCGGCGGGGTAGGGGTACTCGAGCAGTACTTC	CATGGVGVLEQYF
few	TRBJ2-5	TRBV12-3/TRBV12-4	-	TGTGCCAGCAGTTTAAAGGGAGAGACCCAGTACTTC	CASSLKGETQYF
-	TRBJ1-4	TRBV19	TRBD1	TGTGCCAGTAAGGGGACAGCATCCGCAACTAATGAAAAACTGTTTTTT	CASKGTASATNEKLFF
-	TRBJ2-3	TRBV7-9	TRBD2	TGTGCCAGCAGCCCCCTCCGCCTAGCGGGGGTTGCTAGCACAGATACGCAGTATTTT	CASSPLRLAGVASTDTQYF
once	TRBJ2-1	TRBV5-1	TRBD2	TGCGCCAGCAGCTTCGGTAGCGGGGGGTTTGGTGAGCAGTTCTTC	CASSFGSGGFGEQFF